Listed below are T cell receptor beta chains from one sample, sequenced in a study of T cell changes during pregnancy in multiple sclerosis. TCRdb's table, derived via immunoSEQ multiplex PCR, lists solely in-frame clones and lacks some. The profile shows fewer than 50,000 clones, around 90% of them singletons. Sample: peripheral blood, taken in the second trimester of pregnancy. These TCRs come from a female donor in good health, enrolled as a control in a pregnancy study. The conserved cysteine and the conserved F or W are not part of the CDR3 here.

>TRBV11-3|TRBJ2-2
ASSLDRTGGILGDTGELF
>TRBV29-1|TRBJ2-5
SVERVEGETQY
>TRBV6-1|TRBJ1-6
ASREQAGDSPLH
>TRBV6-5|TRBJ2-7
ASSYSTDIISYEQY
>TRBV9|TRBJ2-3
ASSVGAGGTDTQY
>TRBV5-1|TRBJ2-7
ASSLAGTGVSYEQY
>TRBV30|TRBJ1-1
AWTITANTEAF
>TRBV30|TRBJ1-4
AWSLQRERATNEKLF
>TRBV11-2|TRBJ1-1
ASSRGSPGAEAF
>TRBV5-1|TRBJ1-3
ASSFRSSNTRAGNTIY
>TRBV4-1|TRBJ2-3
ASSQERALSTDTQY
>TRBV6-6|TRBJ2-2
ASSSGLAGEGGELF
>TRBV5-4|TRBJ2-5
ASSLVETVGTQY
>TRBV6-6|TRBJ1-2
ASSDRGTDDYGYT
>TRBV28|TRBJ2-5
ASSRGGNTLETQY
>TRBV6-1|TRBJ2-1
ASWGGLKRDEQF
>TRBV4-1|TRBJ2-3
ASSQEKGGPDTQY
>TRBV7-9|TRBJ2-1
ASSPLAGGTYNEQF
>TRBV5-8|TRBJ2-2
ASSLAVAPGELF